The present TCR beta chain was sequenced within a study of T-cell reconstitution after alpha-beta-depleted transplantation in children. Study-level points and caveats: Reports say that about two months after transplant, the alpha-beta T cells came out of several hundred graft clones that had expanded. Elevated TCRbeta diversity at day 60 was traced, in some patients, to surviving recipient T cells and thymic progenitors. T-cell counts and diversity were attributed mostly to newly produced T cells one year after transplant.

As it was prepared, the TCRbeta library received unique molecular identifiers. TCRdb recomputed calls from the PCR reads with MiXCR, one row per CDR3 protein. The repertoire consists of approximately 300,000 distinct CDR3 sequences, with approximately 7.3% occurring once and the leading ten covering about 9.3%. There are many counts of this clonotype. What it recognizes is unknown. Germline V lookup: CDR1 ENHRY, CDR2 SYGVKD. Trimming cost V 8 bases and J 5 bases; bases outside gene matches: 11. CDR3 length equals 15 residues. The starting material was peripheral blood, obtained 360 days after TCRalphabeta/CD19-depleted stem cell transplant. This TCR was sampled from a female patient younger than 10 who had a stem cell transplant for Fanconi anemia, so the T cells may come from the graft donor. V and J are TRBV10-3 and TRBJ2-1; 8 bases align to TRBD2. This CDR3 is CAIGGAGLENNEQFF. As DNA, the CDR3 is TGTGCCATCGGGGGTGCGGGACTAGAAAACAATGAGCAGTTCTTC.